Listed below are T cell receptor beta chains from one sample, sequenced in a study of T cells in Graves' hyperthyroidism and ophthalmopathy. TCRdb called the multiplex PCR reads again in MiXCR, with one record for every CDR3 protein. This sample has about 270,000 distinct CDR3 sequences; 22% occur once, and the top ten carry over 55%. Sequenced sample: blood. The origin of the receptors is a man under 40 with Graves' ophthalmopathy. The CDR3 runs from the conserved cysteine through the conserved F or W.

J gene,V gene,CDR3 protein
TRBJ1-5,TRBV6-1,CASRGYSNQPQHF
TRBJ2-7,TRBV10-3,CAISEGEAGPYEQYF
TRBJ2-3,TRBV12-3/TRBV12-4,CASRIRHIGDTQYF
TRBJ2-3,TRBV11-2,CASSPSEGRSDTQYF
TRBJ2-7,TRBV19,CASRRQGTGEQYF
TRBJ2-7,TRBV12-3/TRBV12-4,CASSLPGQKYEQYF
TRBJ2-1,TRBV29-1,CSVGGDEQFF
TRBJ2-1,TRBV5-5,CASSWTPDTAWGQFF
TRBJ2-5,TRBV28,CASSFSAGGKETQYF
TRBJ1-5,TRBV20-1,CSAIRDRSNQPQHF
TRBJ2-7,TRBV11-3,CASSLDQGRSYEQYF
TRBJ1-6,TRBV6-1,CASSDGQYRSPLHF
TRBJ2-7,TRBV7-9,CASSPHVGEQYF
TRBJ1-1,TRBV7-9,CASRFIRDTEAFF
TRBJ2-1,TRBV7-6,CASSLVLAGGANEQFF
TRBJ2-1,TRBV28,CASSQIRGTSGKSYNEQFF
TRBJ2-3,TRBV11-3,CASSSGSMADTQYF
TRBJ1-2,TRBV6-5,CASSYSNNRGSIYGYTF
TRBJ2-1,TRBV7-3,CASSLTVTSGSYNEQFF
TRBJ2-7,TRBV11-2,CASSLNPAYSYEQYF
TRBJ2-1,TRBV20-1,CSAKSRAGVGYNEQFF
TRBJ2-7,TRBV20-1,CSASGTREYEQYF
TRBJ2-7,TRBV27,CASANRGGYEQYF
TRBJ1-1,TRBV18,CASSPLGDTEAFF